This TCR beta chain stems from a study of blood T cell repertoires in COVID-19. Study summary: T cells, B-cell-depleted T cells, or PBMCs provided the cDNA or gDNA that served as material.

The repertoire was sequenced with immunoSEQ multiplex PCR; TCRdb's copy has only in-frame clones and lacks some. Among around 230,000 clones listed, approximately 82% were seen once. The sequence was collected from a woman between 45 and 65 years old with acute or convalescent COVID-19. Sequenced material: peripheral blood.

The CDR3 sequence is CASSKGGQVPYNEQFF. The CDR3 bases are TGTGCCAGCAGCAAAGGGGGACAGGTTCCCTACAATGAGCAGTTCTTC. The chain couples TRBV21-1 to TRBJ2-1; the table assigns TRBD1, which was not confirmed against the DNA. TRBV21-1 is noted as a pseudogene. This CDR3 has 16 residues.